This T cell receptor (beta chain) is drawn from a study of cytomegalovirus exposure and HLA in healthy donors (dated by TCRdb to about 2017). Broadly, across the study: An earlier analysis of some 600 of the donors reported 250 to 300 Gb of sequence data and 117 million unique TCR beta sequences obtained from about 200 million T cells. Donor age, sex, ethnicity and CMV serostatus were collected together with the repertoire data. Typing coverage varied by locus: roughly 629-640 donors for A, B, C, DRB1 and DQB1; around 560 for DQA1; about 600 for DPA1; 450 to 480 for DPB1. To study patterns of TCR occurrence, a later analysis re-analyzed previously published TCR beta repertoires from 666 donors and added high-resolution HLA genotyping. In an earlier analysis of around 540 of the donors, high-throughput TCR beta sequencing was used to judge whether each TCR beta V gene segment behaved as functional or pseudogenic. Rather than using new phenotypic data, the later analysis identified candidate immune exposures from TCR beta sequences and from how often those sequences occurred across donors. HLA typing included class I and class II loci at four-digit resolution. Among under 450 genotyped donors of the cohort, an average of approximately 240,000 unique TCR beta nucleotide sequences were sequenced per donor, around 20% of them non-productive. High-throughput TCR immunosequencing, statistical association of individual TCRs with disease status, and machine learning were combined to predict cytomegalovirus infection status. Every discovery cohort repertoire had been produced on one sequencing platform. The study was designed to test whether signatures of past pathogen exposure could be identified by cataloging public T cell receptors. Of the roughly 400 genotyped donors, about 84% fell in the genetic ancestry cluster associated with self-reported Caucasian donors. Genome-wide SNP genotypes for about 60% of the 666 donors were used in a later genetic analysis, which treated that subset as a discovery cohort. The T cell repertoires of some 670 subjects were profiled by immunosequencing and related to cytomegalovirus serostatus. Roughly 300 gigabases of sequencing data and tens of millions of unique TCR sequences were included in an early release covering about 700 HLA-typed donors. Roughly five DR-DQ haplotypes were handled as single units for association and clustering because linkage in the cohort was strong. A separate validation cohort of about 110 different subjects was used in addition to the roughly 700-subject first cohort. General study outcomes and caveats: Most CMV-associated TCR beta chains appeared to be HLA-restricted in a later analysis, and the HLA associations seemed to be driven largely by CMV exposure. In a later analysis, the rate of TCR association differed among HLA loci, with DRB1 alleles having the most associated TCRs and HLA-C alleles having the fewest. Compared with equally common non-associated chains, HLA-associated TCR beta chains in a later analysis were more clonally expanded and had lower generation probabilities. Because counts were too low, roughly 17 rarely observed V segments, including chromosome 9 orphons, were left out of the earlier analysis of 587 of the donors. A further reported finding was that TCR beta sequences accurately predicted the HLA-A and HLA-B alleles for most subjects in the first cohort. In this cohort, only TCR beta chains were sequenced, and detectable features were limited by the absence of alpha or paired-chain data. In a later genetic analysis, a missense DCLRE1C variant was associated with V-gene and J-gene trimming of TCR beta chains, and the association was replicated in an independent cohort. Correlated functional status among segregating V segments might be attributable to linkage disequilibrium, but an unknown experimental factor could not be ruled out. Because some donors lacked HLA typing at each locus, the association tests relied only on the typed subset. In both the original and validation cohorts, the classifier was reported to diagnose cytomegalovirus status with high specificity and sensitivity. A cluster of highly shared sequence variants was judged likely to be a technical artifact of the sequencing pipeline. In a later genetic analysis, fewer N-insertions in productive TCRs were reported among donors in an Asian-associated ancestry cluster than the approximately 710-donor mean. The study gave a list of around 170 TCR beta chains associated with cytomegalovirus. A later analysis associated about 17,000 TCR beta sequences with specific HLA alleles at a false discovery rate of 0.05. In vitro tests confirmed that three of the cytomegalovirus-associated TCR beta chains recognize cytomegalovirus antigens. Across donors, most TCR sequences were observed very rarely, whereas some public TCRs were present in many individuals. The authors suggested that the approach could potentially be generalized to other disease states and immunological phenotypes. Some IMGT-functional V segments, including TRBV6-2 and TRBV6-3, could not be told apart with the 87-base-pair reads, so those segments were excluded. For the cohort, immune exposure information was limited to CMV serostatus. Strong co-occurrence of HLA alleles, especially DR and DQ, made assigning TCR associations to individual alleles difficult. Broadly in line with IMGT annotations, most TCR beta V segments showed up in productive rearrangements about 87% or about 30% of the time in an earlier analysis of around 550 of the donors. Presence/absence analyses assumed roughly uniform sequencing depth across donors, an assumption that may not hold. In a later analysis, several top co-occurrence clusters were reported to appear linked to parvovirus B19, influenza, CMV and Epstein-Barr virus.

The cohort consisted of fewer than 700 healthy bone marrow donors. Cohort members were all nominally healthy when sampled, although unrecorded immune exposures were likely present. The donor tested CMV seropositive and was one of the 289 seropositive cohort members. Every donor gave a peripheral blood sample, and the peripheral blood mononuclear cells from that sample were used for TCR beta sequencing. The Qiagen DNeasy Blood Extraction Kit was used to extract genomic DNA from the blood cell samples. A word on this clone: Its antigen is still unknown. The record has no base qualities; no much larger clone is one base away.

The CDR3 measures 15 amino acids from cysteine to phenylalanine. Left in the record is the CDR3 DNA by itself, 45 bases read in frame from the first base. Via the germline V gene, CDR1 is SGHAT and CDR2 FQNNGV. Ends trimmed: V by 1 base, J by 4 bases; bases unmatched to a gene: 5. Library preparation used the immunoSEQ multiplex PCR assay. A mixture of 60 forward primers for TCR Vbeta segments and 13 reverse primers for TCR Jbeta segments was used in the multiplex PCR. Amplification of the CDR3 region of rearranged TCR beta genes was performed with a multiplex PCR assay on genomic DNA. On the Illumina HiSeq System, the amplified TCR beta libraries were sequenced as 87-base-pair reads. The authors' pipeline ran thus. Across the 500 to 700 repertoires, a later analysis counted roughly 84 million unique TCR beta chains, some 11 million of which were shared by at least two donors. Raw reads were error-corrected and collapsed into unique sequences with a nearest-neighbor algorithm that merged closely related sequences to remove PCR and sequencing errors. CDR3 sequences were aligned to IMGT reference sequences to assign V, D and J gene segments. For a sequence to be retained, at least a six-nucleotide match to both a V gene segment and a J gene segment was required. Rearrangements were classified as productive when the CDR3 lacked stop codons and remained in frame with V and J, and all other rearrangements were classified as non-productive. Following IMGT convention, CDR3 was defined as the stretch from the second conserved V-encoded cysteine up to the conserved J-encoded phenylalanine. Sequences without an unambiguous match to a single V gene segment were excluded from the earlier analysis of almost 600 of the donors. In an earlier analysis of more than 500 of the donors, a V segment was called functional when productive rearrangements were above 56.7%, and segregating when the standard deviation between donors exceeded 5%. To diagnose cytomegalovirus status from the catalog of TCR beta chain sequences, a statistical classification framework was built. V and J gene assignment, in a later analysis, came from comparing TCR nucleotide sequences with IMGT/GENE-DB human TR gene sequences. A later analysis assigned CDR3 sequences and most-parsimonious VDJ recombination scenarios with the TCRdist pipeline. In a later analysis, each TCR beta chain was defined by its CDR3 amino acid sequence together with its V-gene family, and reads lacking a unique V-gene family were excluded. In a later analysis, several hundred highly shared, low-generation-probability nucleotide sequences were removed to address suspected cross-contamination and a sequencing artifact. For each public chain, a later analysis derived a clonal expansion index from normalized ranks of inferred template counts within each repertoire. A later analysis computed generation probabilities with a VDJ recombination model fitted to out-of-frame rearrangements, and checked the results against IGoR. Hypergeometric tests were used in a later analysis to score TCR-TCR, TCR-HLA and TCR-CMV co-occurrence, with a repertoire-size bias correction applied to the TCR pairs. In a later analysis, false discovery rates were estimated by permuting HLA or CMV assignments 20 times. In a later analysis, co-occurring TCRs were grouped using DBSCAN, with TCRdist sequence similarity added in when clustering inside HLA-allele-positive subsets. Repertoires with fewer than 30,000 or more than 120,000 public chains were left out of co-occurrence clustering, as were five repertoires with anomalous nucleotide sharing. TCRdb retrieved this table from immuneACCESS and kept in-frame rearrangements only. Not all clones are present; in checked studies, unresolved V genes account for under half, and no reason is known for the remainder. The D gene and trimming were derived from the DNA, and the V and J assignments and clone size from that table. The sample data list roughly 110,000 clones, and around 70% of these were observed just once. The ten most abundant clones make up about 4% of the sample.

The chain couples TRBV11-2 to TRBJ2-3, with 7 junctional bases fitting TRBD2. Sequencing was done on a sample of PBMCs. The clonotype originates from a woman aged 40-49 years in good health and CMV-seropositive. The CDR3 is CASSLGSGRADTQYF. The DNA reads TGTGCCAGCAGCTTAGGAAGTGGGAGGGCAGATACGCAGTATTTT. When the CDR3 is completed using the reference TRBV11-2 and TRBJ2-3 genes on either side, the full variable domain is EAGVAQSPRYKIIEKRQSVAFWCNPISGHATLYWYQQILGQGPKLLIQFQNNGVVDDSQLPKDRFSAERLKGVDSTLKIQPAKLEDSAVYLCASSLGSGRADTQYFGPGTRLTVL.